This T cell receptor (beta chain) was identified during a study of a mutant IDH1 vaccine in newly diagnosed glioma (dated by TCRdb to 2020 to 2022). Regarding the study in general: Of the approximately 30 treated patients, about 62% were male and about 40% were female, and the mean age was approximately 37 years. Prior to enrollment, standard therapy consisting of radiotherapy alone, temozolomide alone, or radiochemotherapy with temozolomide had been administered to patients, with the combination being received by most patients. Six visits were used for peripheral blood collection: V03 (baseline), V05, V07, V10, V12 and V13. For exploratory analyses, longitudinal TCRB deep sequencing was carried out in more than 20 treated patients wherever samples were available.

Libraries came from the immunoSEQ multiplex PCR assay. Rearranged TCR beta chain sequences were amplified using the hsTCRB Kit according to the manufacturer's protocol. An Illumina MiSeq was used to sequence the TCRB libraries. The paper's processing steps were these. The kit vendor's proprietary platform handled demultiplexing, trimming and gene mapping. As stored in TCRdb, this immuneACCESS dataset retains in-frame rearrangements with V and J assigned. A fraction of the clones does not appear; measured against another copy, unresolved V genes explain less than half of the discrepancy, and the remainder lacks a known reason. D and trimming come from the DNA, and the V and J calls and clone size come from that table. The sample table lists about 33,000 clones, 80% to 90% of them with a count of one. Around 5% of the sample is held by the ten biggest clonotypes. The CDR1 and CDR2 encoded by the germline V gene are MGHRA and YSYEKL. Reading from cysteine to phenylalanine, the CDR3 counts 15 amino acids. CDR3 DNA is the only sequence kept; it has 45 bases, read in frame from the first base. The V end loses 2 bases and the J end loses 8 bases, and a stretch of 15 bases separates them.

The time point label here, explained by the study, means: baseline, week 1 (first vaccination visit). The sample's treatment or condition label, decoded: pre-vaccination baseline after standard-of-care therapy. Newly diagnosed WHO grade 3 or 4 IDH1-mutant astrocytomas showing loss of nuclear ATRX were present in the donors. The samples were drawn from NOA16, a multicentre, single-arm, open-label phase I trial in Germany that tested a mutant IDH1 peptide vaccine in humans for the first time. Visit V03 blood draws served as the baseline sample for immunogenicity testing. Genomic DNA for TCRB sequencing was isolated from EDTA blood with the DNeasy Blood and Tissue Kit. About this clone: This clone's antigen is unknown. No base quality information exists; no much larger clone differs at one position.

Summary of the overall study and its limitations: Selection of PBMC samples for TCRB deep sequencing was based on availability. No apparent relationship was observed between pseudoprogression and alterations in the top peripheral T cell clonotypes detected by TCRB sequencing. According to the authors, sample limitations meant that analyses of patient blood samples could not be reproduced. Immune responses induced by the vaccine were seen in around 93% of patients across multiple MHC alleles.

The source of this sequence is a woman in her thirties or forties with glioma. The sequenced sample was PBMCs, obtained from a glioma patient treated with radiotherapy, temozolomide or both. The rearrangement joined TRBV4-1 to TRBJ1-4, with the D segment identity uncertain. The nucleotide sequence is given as TGCGCCAGCAGCCAATTAAACACCCTGAGGGAAAAACTGTTTTTT. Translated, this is CASSQLNTLREKLFF.